The present entry profiles one T cell receptor beta chain with its context. Germline V gives CDR1 KGHSY, CDR2 FQNENV. V shed 4 bases and J shed 2 bases, with 9 bases lying between them. This CDR3 comprises 13 residues. Data came from immunoSEQ multiplex PCR; TCRdb stores just in-frame clones and leaves some out. The sample comprises roughly 70,000 clones, over 80% of which are singletons, and approximately 5.6% rests with the top ten. The sample is drawn from a study of blood T cell repertoires in COVID-19. Study details: Spain, Italy and the United States supplied samples that represented acute and convalescent COVID-19. The analysed material was cDNA or gDNA that came from T cells, B-cell-depleted T cells, or PBMCs.

The TCR originated in a man in his fifties or sixties with active COVID-19. The V call is TRBV16, the J call TRBJ2-7; D is perhaps TRBD2 (5 bases). Sequencing was carried out using peripheral blood. The CDR3 nucleotides are TGTGCCAGCAGCCGCCTAGCCGCCTACGAGCAGTACTTC. It encodes CASSRLAAYEQYF.